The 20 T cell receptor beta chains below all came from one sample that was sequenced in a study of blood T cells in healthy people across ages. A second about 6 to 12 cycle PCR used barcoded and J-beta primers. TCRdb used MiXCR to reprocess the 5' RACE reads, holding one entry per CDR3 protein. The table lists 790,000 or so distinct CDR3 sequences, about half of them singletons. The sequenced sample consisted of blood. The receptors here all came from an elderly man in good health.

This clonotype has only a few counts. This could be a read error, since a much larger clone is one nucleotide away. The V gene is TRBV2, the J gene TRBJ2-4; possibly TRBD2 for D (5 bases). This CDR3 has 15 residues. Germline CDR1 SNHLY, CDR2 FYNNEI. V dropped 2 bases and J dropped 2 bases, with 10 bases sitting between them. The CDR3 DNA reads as TGTGCCAGCAGTGAACTGGCGGGCACCAAAAACATTCAGTACTTC. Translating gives CASSELAGTKNIQYF.

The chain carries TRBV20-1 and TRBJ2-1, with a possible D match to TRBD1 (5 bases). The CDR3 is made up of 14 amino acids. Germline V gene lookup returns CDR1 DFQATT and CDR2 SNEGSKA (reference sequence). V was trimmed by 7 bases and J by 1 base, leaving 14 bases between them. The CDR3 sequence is CSVQAQWSYNEQFF. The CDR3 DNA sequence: TGCAGTGTACAGGCCCAGTGGTCCTACAATGAGCAGTTCTTC.

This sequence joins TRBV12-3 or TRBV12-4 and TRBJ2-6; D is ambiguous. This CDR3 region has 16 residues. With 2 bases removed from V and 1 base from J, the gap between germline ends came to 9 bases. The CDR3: CASSLTTLSGANVLTF. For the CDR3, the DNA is TGTGCCAGCAGTTTAACAACCTTATCTGGGGCCAACGTCCTGACTTTC.

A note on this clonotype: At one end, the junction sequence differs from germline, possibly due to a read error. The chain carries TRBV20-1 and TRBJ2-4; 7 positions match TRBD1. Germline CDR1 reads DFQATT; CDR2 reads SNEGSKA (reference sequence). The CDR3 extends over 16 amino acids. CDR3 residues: CSATGTARLAKNIRYF. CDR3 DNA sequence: TGCAGTGCAACCGGGACAGCACGTCTAGCCAAAAACATTCGGTACTTC.

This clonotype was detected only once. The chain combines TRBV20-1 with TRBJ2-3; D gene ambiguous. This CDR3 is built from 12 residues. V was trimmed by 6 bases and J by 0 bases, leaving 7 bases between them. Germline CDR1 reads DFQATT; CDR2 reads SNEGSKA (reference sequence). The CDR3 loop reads CSAKPSTDTQYF. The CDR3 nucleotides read TGCAGTGCAAAACCCAGCACAGATACGCAGTATTTT.

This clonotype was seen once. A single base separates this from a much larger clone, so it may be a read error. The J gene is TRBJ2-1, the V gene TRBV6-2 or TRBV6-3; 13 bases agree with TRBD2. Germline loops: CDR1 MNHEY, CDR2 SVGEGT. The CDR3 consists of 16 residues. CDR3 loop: CVSIPSGTSGTNEQFF. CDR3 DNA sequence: TGTGTCAGCATCCCCTCAGGGACTAGCGGGACTAATGAGCAGTTCTTC.

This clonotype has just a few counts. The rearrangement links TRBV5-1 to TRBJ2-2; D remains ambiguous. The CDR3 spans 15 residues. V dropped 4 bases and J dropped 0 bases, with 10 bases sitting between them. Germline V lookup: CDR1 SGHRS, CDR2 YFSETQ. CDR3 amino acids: CASSLDRPNTGELFF. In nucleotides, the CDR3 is TGCGCCAGCAGCCTCGACCGACCGAACACCGGGGAGCTGTTTTTT.

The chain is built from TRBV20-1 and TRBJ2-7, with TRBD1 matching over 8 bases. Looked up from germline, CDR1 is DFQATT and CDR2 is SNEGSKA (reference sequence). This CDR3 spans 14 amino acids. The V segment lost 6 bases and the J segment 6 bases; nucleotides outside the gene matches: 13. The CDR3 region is CSAPPVGQGGEQYF. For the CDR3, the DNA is TGCAGTGCGCCCCCGGTTGGACAGGGCGGCGAGCAGTACTTC.

The CDR3 loop is CASSQVGSVGFLNEQFF. Here the CDR3 DNA reads TGTGCCAGCAGCCAAGTCGGTTCCGTGGGGTTCCTCAATGAGCAGTTCTTC. V is TRBV14 and J is TRBJ2-1; D remains ambiguous. V lost 1 base and J 6 bases, leaving 19 bases between the germline ends. The CDR3 sequence is 17 residues long. Germline V gene data show CDR1 as SGHDN and CDR2 as FVKESK. The full variable domain, in which reference TRBV14 and TRBJ2-1 provide the parts outside the CDR3, is EAGVTQFPSHSVIEKGQTVTLRCDPISGHDNLYWYRRVMGKEIKFLLHFVKESKQDESGMPNNRFLAERTGGTYSTLKVQPAELEDSGVYFCASSQVGSVGFLNEQFFGPGTRLTVL.

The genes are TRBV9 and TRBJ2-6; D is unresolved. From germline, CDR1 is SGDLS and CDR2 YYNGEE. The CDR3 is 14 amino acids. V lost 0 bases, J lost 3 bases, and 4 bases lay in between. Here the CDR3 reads CASSVGLGANVLTF. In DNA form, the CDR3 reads TGTGCCAGCAGCGTAGGTCTTGGGGCCAACGTCCTGACTTTC.

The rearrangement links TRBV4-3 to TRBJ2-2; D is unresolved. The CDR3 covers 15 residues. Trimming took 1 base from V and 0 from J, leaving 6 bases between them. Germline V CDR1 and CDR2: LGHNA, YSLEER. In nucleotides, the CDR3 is TGCGCCAGCAGCCAAGGCGGACCGAACACCGGGGAGCTGTTTTTT. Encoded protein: CASSQGGPNTGELFF.

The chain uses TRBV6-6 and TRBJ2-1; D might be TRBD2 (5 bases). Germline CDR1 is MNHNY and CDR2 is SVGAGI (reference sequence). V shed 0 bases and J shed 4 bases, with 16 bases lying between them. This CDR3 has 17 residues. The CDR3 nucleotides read TGTGCCAGCAGTTACTCTCGCGGGCGCGCAGCATACAATGAGCAGTTCTTC. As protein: CASSYSRGRAAYNEQFF.

The CDR3 region is CASSSLRSGELFF. The CDR3 region has the DNA TGTGCCAGCAGCTCTCTGCGGTCCGGGGAGCTGTTTTTT. V is TRBV7-2 and J is TRBJ2-2; D is unresolved. CDR3 size: 13 residues. The V end was cut by 4 bases, the J end by 6 bases, with 9 bases between. CDR1 SGHTA and CDR2 FQGNSA come from the germline V gene.

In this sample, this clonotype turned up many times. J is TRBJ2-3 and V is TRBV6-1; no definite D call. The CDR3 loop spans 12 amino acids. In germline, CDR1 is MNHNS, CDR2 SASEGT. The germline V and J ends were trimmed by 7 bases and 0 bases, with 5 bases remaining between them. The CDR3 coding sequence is TGTGCCAGCATGGGCAGCACAGATACGCAGTATTTT. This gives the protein CASMGSTDTQYF.

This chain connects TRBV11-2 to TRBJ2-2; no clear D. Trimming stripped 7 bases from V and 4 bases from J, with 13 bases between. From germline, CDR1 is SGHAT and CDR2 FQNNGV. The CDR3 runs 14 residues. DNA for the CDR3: TGTGCCAGCACCCTAATGCGGAGCACCGGGGAGCTGTTTTTT. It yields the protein CASTLMRSTGELFF. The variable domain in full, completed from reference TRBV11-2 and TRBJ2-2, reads EAGVAQSPRYKIIEKRQSVAFWCNPISGHATLYWYQQILGQGPKLLIQFQNNGVVDDSQLPKDRFSAERLKGVDSTLKIQPAKLEDSAVYLCASTLMRSTGELFFGEGSRLTVL.

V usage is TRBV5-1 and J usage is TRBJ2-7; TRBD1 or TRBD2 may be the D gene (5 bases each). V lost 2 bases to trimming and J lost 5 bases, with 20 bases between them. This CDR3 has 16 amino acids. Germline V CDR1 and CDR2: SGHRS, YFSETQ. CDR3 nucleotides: TGCGCCAGCAGCTTCGGTCGGGGCTCGATACCCAACGAGCAGTACTTC. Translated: CASSFGRGSIPNEQYF.

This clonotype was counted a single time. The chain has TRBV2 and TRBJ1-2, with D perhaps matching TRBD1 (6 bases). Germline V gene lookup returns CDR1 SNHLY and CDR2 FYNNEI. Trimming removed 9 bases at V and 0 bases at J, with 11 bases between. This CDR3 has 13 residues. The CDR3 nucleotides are TGTGCCAGTCCGACAGGTTCTAACTATGGCTACACCTTC. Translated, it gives CASPTGSNYGYTF. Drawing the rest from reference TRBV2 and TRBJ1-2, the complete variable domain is EPEVTQTPSHQVTQMGQEVILRCVPISNHLYFYWYRQILGQKVEFLVSFYNNEISEKSEIFDDQFSVERPDGSNFTLKIRSTKLEDSAMYFCASPTGSNYGYTFGSGTRLTVV.

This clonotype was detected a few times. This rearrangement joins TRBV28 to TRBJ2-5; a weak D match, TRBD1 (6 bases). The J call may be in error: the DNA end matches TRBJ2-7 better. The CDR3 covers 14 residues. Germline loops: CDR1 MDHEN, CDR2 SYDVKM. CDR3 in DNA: TGTGCCAGCAGCCACAGGGCAGGAACCATCGAGCAGTACTTC. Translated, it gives CASSHRAGTIEQYF.

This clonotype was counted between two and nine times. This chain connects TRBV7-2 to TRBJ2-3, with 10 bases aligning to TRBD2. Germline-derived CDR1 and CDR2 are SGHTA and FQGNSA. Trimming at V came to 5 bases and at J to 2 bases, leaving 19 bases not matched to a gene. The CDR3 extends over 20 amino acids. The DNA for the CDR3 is TGTGCCAGCAGCCTTATGCCCCTATCTAGCGGGGGCGGAACCACAGATACGCAGTATTTT. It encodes CASSLMPLSSGGGTTDTQYF.

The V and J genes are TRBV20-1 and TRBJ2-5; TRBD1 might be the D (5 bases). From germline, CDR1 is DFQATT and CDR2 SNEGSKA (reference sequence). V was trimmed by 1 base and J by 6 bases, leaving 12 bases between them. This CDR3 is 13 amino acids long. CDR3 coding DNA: TGCAGTGCTAGAGCCCAGGGTGGAAAGACCCAGTACTTC. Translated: CSARAQGGKTQYF.